Below, 27 T cell receptor beta chains from the same sample are listed, as sequenced in a study of blood T cell repertoires in COVID-19. The repertoire was sequenced with immunoSEQ multiplex PCR; TCRdb's copy has only in-frame clones and lacks some. The data show 250,000 or so clones, with 88% seen just once and less than 3% held by the top ten. The specimen was peripheral blood. The receptors shown here come from a woman aged 55 to 70 with acute or convalescent COVID-19.

CDR3 amino acids: CASRQTGTGAYGYTF. The DNA for the CDR3 is TGTGCCAGCAGACAGACCGGGACAGGGGCCTATGGCTACACCTTC. This chain uses TRBV6-6 with TRBJ1-2; 10 nucleotides agree with TRBD1. Trimming at V came to 6 bases and at J to 4 bases, leaving 8 bases not matched to a gene. The CDR3 length is 15 residues. Germline V gene data show CDR1 as MNHNY and CDR2 as SVGAGI (reference sequence).

This chain connects TRBV7-3 to TRBJ2-2; no reliable D call. Germline V gene data show CDR1 as SGHTA and CDR2 as FQGTGA. Trimming pared 3 bases from V and 5 bases from J, leaving 7 bases between. This CDR3 contains 13 residues. The CDR3 spells CASSLTKTGELFF. In DNA, the CDR3 is TGTGCCAGCAGCTTGACAAAGACCGGGGAGCTGTTTTTT.

The rearrangement joins TRBV29-1 to TRBJ2-3; weak D call: TRBD1 (5 bases). Per the germline V gene, CDR1 is SQVTM and CDR2 is ANQGSEA. This CDR3 is built from 11 residues. The ends were cut back, 6 bases at V and 4 bases at J, with 8 bases in the middle. Here the CDR3 reads CSVGQADTQYF. CDR3 bases: TGCAGCGTAGGACAAGCAGATACGCAGTATTTT.

This rearrangement joins TRBV19 to TRBJ2-1, with D possibly being TRBD2 (6 bases). V was cut by 4 bases and J by 0 bases, with 16 bases left in between. The CDR3 has 17 amino acids. In germline, CDR1 is LNHDA, CDR2 SQIVND (reference sequence). The CDR3 DNA reads TGTGCCAGTAGTAAGGACGAGGCGGGAAGCTCCTACAATGAGCAGTTCTTC. Protein sequence: CASSKDEAGSSYNEQFF.

This clone was observed once. V usage is TRBV29-1 and J usage is TRBJ1-2, with 8 bases identical to TRBD1. This CDR3 region has 12 residues. V gave up 6 bases and J gave up 6 bases; unmatched junction bases: 6. Germline CDR1 SQVTM, CDR2 ANQGSEA. The chain's CDR3 is CSVEGQENGYTF. CDR3 nucleotides: TGCAGCGTAGAGGGACAGGAAAATGGCTACACCTTC.

The chain links TRBV7-3 to TRBJ2-2; 10 bases agree with TRBD1. The CDR3 contains 15 residues. The ends lost 4 bases at V and 2 bases at J; junction bases unmatched: 1. Germline assignment: CDR1 SGHTA and CDR2 FQGTGA. The CDR3 DNA reads as TGTGCCAGCAGCTCGACAGGGGGCAACACCGGGGAGCTGTTTTTT. This codes for CASSSTGGNTGELFF.

This chain joins TRBV7-8 and TRBJ2-2; 11 bases agree with TRBD2. Germline lookup yields CDR1 SGHVS and CDR2 FQNEAQ. After removal of 5 bases from V and 5 bases from J, the junction contained 10 bases not matched to a gene. The CDR3 runs to 17 residues. The DNA for the CDR3 is TGTGCCAGCAGCGCCCTAGCGGGGGGCGGAGGTACCGGGGAGCTGTTTTTT. Its protein product is CASSALAGGGGTGELFF.

J is TRBJ1-2 and V is TRBV5-5; TRBD1 aligns across 9 bases. Germline V lookup: CDR1 SGHKS, CDR2 YYEKEE (reference sequence). The CDR3 covers 14 residues. Unmatched junction bases numbered 2, after V lost 0 bases and J lost 5 bases. As DNA, the CDR3 is TGTGCCAGCAGCTTGGGGGACAGGGTATATGGCTACACCTTC. It yields the protein CASSLGDRVYGYTF.

The rearrangement links TRBV11-1 to TRBJ2-1; TRBD1 agrees at 8 bases. V was clipped by 4 bases and J by 0 bases; unmatched bases: 2. The CDR3 consists of 15 residues. From germline, CDR1 is SGHAT and CDR2 FQDESV (reference sequence). The CDR3 is CASSSGQGSYNEQFF. DNA of the CDR3: TGTGCCAGCAGCTCAGGACAGGGCTCCTACAATGAGCAGTTCTTC.

The rearrangement links TRBV7-9 to TRBJ1-6; 11 bases fit TRBD1. V shed 4 bases and J 2 bases; nucleotides not matched to a gene: 4. The CDR3 loop spans 17 amino acids. CDR1 is SEHNR and CDR2 is FQNEAQ in the germline V gene (reference sequence). The DNA for the CDR3 is TGTGCCAGCAGCTCAGGACAGGGGGCACCCTATAATTCACCCCTCCACTTT. Its translation: CASSSGQGAPYNSPLHF.

The V gene is TRBV11-2, the J gene TRBJ1-1; D remains unclear. Germline CDR1 and CDR2: SGHAT and FQNNGV. Trimming removed 4 bases at V and 5 bases at J, with 8 bases between. CDR3 length equals 12 residues. CDR3 DNA: TGTGCCAGCAGCTCCTCTTTTACTGAAGCTTTCTTT. Its protein is CASSSSFTEAFF.

The chain links TRBV20-1 to TRBJ1-4, with 7 bases matching TRBD1. Per germline, CDR1 DFQATT and CDR2 SNEGSKA (reference sequence). The CDR3 consists of 14 residues. V was clipped by 3 bases and J by 10 bases; unmatched bases: 11. CDR3 coding DNA: TGCAGTGCTAGTGTCCAGGGGGGATCGGGAAAACTGTTTTTT. It yields the protein CSASVQGGSGKLFF.

V and J are TRBV21-1 and TRBJ1-5; TRBD1, the D gene given by the table, was not confirmed from the DNA. TRBV21-1 constitutes a pseudogene. The CDR3 has 12 residues. The CDR3 protein is CASSGQYQPQHF. The CDR3 DNA is TGTGCCAGCAGTGGACAGTATCAGCCCCAGCATTTT.

The rearrangement joins TRBV19 to TRBJ1-1; no reliable D call. The V gene lost 3 bases and the J gene lost 1 base, with 12 bases spanning the gap. Germline-derived CDR1 and CDR2 are LNHDA and SQIVND (reference sequence). The CDR3 runs to 15 residues. CDR3 region: CASSISGVPNTEAFF. The CDR3 nucleotides read TGTGCCAGTAGTATCTCCGGGGTTCCGAACACTGAAGCTTTCTTT. The whole variable domain, filled in from reference TRBV19 and TRBJ1-1, reads DGGITQSPKYLFRKEGQNVTLSCEQNLNHDAMYWYRQDPGQGLRLIYYSQIVNDFQKGDIAEGYSVSREKKESFPLTVTSAQKNPTAFYLCASSISGVPNTEAFFGQGTRLTVV.

The chain couples TRBV28 to TRBJ1-5, with 8 positions matching TRBD1. V lost 6 bases to trimming and J lost 8 bases; unmatched junction nucleotides: 12. Germline V gene lookup returns CDR1 MDHEN and CDR2 SYDVKM. The CDR3 length is 15 residues. In DNA form, the CDR3 reads TGTGCCAGCAGCTCCCCGGGACAGGTTGATAAGCCCCAGCATTTT. This translates into CASSSPGQVDKPQHF.

The chain has TRBV19 and TRBJ1-4; no firm D call. There are 13 residues in the CDR3. The germline V gene has CDR1 LNHDA and CDR2 SQIVND (reference sequence). V was trimmed by 0 bases and J by 11 bases, leaving 10 bases between them. The CDR3 DNA reads TGTGCCAGTAGTATAGATCGTATTTCTAAACTGTTTTTT. Encoded protein: CASSIDRISKLFF.

V usage is TRBV7-8 and J usage is TRBJ2-1, with a weak D call TRBD2 (6 bases). The CDR3 covers 19 residues. V lost 2 bases to trimming and J lost 1 base, with 21 bases between them. Germline values: CDR1 SGHVS, CDR2 FQNEAQ. The CDR3 DNA reads as TGTGCCAGCAGCTTACGGGCCAGCGGGTTTTTCGTTTCCTACAATGAGCAGTTCTTC. It is translated as CASSLRASGFFVSYNEQFF.

The chain couples TRBV30 to TRBJ1-6; D is possibly TRBD1 (5 bases). Germline V gene lookup returns CDR1 GTSNPN and CDR2 SVGIG (reference sequence). Trimming took off 4 bases at V and 5 bases at J, with 9 bases between the two ends. The CDR3 contains 13 residues. In nucleotides, the CDR3 is TGTGCCTGGATGGGACTGAATAATTCACCCCTCCACTTT. It specifies CAWMGLNNSPLHF. Using reference TRBV30 and TRBJ1-6 for the parts outside the CDR3, the full variable domain is SQTIHQWPATLVQPVGSPLSLECTVEGTSNPNLYWYRQAAGRGLQLLFYSVGIGQISSEVPQNLSASRPQDRQFILSSKKLLLSDSGFYLCAWMGLNNSPLHFGNGTRLTVT.

This chain joins TRBV9 and TRBJ2-7; D is perhaps TRBD1 (5 bases). The CDR3 totals 14 residues. Germline loops: CDR1 SGDLS, CDR2 YYNGEE. V was pared by 0 bases and J by 2 bases, with 9 bases between. DNA for the CDR3: TGTGCCAGCAGCGTAGGGGGCGGTACCTACGAGCAGTACTTC. It translates to CASSVGGGTYEQYF. The whole variable domain, filled in from reference TRBV9 and TRBJ2-7, reads DSGVTQTPKHLITATGQRVTLRCSPRSGDLSVYWYQQSLDQGLQFLIQYYNGEERAKGNILERFSAQQFPDLHSELNLSSLELGDSALYFCASSVGGGTYEQYFGPGTRLTVT.

The chain links TRBV6-4 to TRBJ1-2; D call uncertain. Trimming stripped 2 bases from V and 4 bases from J, with 5 bases between. From germline, CDR1 is MRHNA and CDR2 SNTAGT. This CDR3 has 12 amino acids. The CDR3 loop reads CASSDDTYGYTF. Written as DNA, the CDR3 is TGTGCCAGCAGTGACGACACCTATGGCTACACCTTC.

V is TRBV19 and J is TRBJ2-1, with 8 bases fitting TRBD2. Germline V gives CDR1 LNHDA, CDR2 SQIVND (reference sequence). The CDR3 covers 14 residues. The ends lost 7 bases at V and 4 bases at J; junction bases unmatched: 6. CDR3 in amino acids: CASTAGGPYNEQFF. The CDR3 region has the DNA TGTGCCAGTACGGCGGGAGGTCCTTACAATGAGCAGTTCTTC.

This clone has only a few counts. V gene TRBV25-1 combines with J gene TRBJ2-7; TRBD1 agrees at 7 bases. The CDR3 length is 15 residues. J was trimmed by 2 bases and V by 5 bases; bases with no gene match: 9. Germline loops: CDR1 MGHDK, CDR2 SYGVNS. CDR3 coding DNA: TGTGCCAGCAGTCCCGGGAACAGGGGAACCTACGAGCAGTACTTC. Residues: CASSPGNRGTYEQYF.

The J gene is TRBJ1-1, the V gene TRBV6-5, with D hard to call. Germline assignment: CDR1 MNHEY and CDR2 SVGAGI. This CDR3 contains 16 residues. The germline V and J ends were trimmed by 2 bases and 4 bases, with 17 bases remaining between them. The DNA for the CDR3 is TGTGCCAGCAGTTACACCCCCCTGACAAGTACCACTGAAGCTTTCTTT. This sequence encodes CASSYTPLTSTTEAFF.

V and J are TRBV7-2 and TRBJ2-3; 8 nucleotides agree with TRBD2. The CDR3 spans 17 residues. Germline V gene lookup returns CDR1 SGHTA and CDR2 FQGNSA. With V trimmed by 0 bases and J by 2 bases, 7 bases remained unmatched. CDR3 DNA sequence: TGTGCCAGCAGCTTAGCGGGGCTAGCGGGCTCCACAGATACGCAGTATTTT. The encoded protein is CASSLAGLAGSTDTQYF.

The genes are TRBV3-1 (or the pseudogene TRBV3-2) and TRBJ2-3, with D perhaps TRBD1 (6 bases). Germline CDR1 LGHDT, CDR2 YNNKEL (reference sequence). The length of the CDR3 is 15 residues. With 0 bases removed from V and 8 bases from J, the gap between germline ends came to 15 bases. The CDR3 coding sequence is TGTGCCAGCAGCCAAGATCAGGGGACGGCAGCTACGCAGTATTTT. As protein: CASSQDQGTAATQYF.

J is TRBJ1-2 and V is TRBV10-1; no reliable D call. V was cut by 0 bases and J by 4 bases, with 18 bases left in between. The germline V gene has CDR1 WNHNN and CDR2 SYGVQD (reference sequence). There are 17 residues in the CDR3. DNA of the CDR3: TGCGCCAGCAGTGAGTCAACTGGGAGCCGATTGTTCTATGGCTACACCTTC. This encodes CASSESTGSRLFYGYTF.

J is TRBJ1-1 and V is TRBV2; TRBD1 matches at 7 bases. V dropped 2 bases and J dropped 1; count of bases not matched to a gene: 10. The CDR3 loop spans 17 amino acids. The germline CDR1 and CDR2 sequences are SNHLY and FYNNEI. This CDR3 reads CASSERRPGQANTEAFF. Here the CDR3 DNA reads TGTGCCAGCAGTGAACGACGGCCCGGACAGGCGAACACTGAAGCTTTCTTT.